These T cell receptor beta chains were read from a single sample in a study of cytomegalovirus exposure and HLA in healthy donors. Repertoires were generated with immunoSEQ multiplex PCR, while TCRdb's copy carries only in-frame clones and drops some. The sample consists of under 200,000 clones, 75% of them appearing once. Sequenced material: PBMCs. All receptors derive from a male donor in good health and CMV-seronegative. Each CDR3 is given with its conserved first and last residue. The D gene is left open where the match is weak. Size is stated for part of the rows, as once, few or many counts, or as a class when the clone is expanded.

v_gene	j_gene	d_gene	abundance	len	CDR3nt	CDR3aa
TRBV5-8	TRBJ1-2	-	-	12	TGTGCCAGCAGCTGGTGGACAGCTGGCTACACCTTC	CASSWWTAGYTF
TRBV19	TRBJ2-3	-	-	13	TGTGCCAGTATGGGGTGGAGGACAGATACGCAGTATTTT	CASMGWRTDTQYF
TRBV4-2	TRBJ2-5	TRBD2	-	17	TGTGCCAGCAGCCAGGATGCTAAGCGGGGGGGCCAAGAGACCCAGTACTTC	CASSQDAKRGGQETQYF
TRBV2	TRBJ1-1	-	-	14	TGTGCCAGCAGTGATTCGGACATAGACACTGAAGCTTTCTTT	CASSDSDIDTEAFF
TRBV7-2	TRBJ2-1	TRBD1	-	14	TGTGCCAGCAGCTCGCGGGACAGGGTCAATGAGCAGTTCTTC	CASSSRDRVNEQFF
TRBV28	TRBJ1-2	TRBD1	-	13	TGTGCCACTGCGTACGGGGACAGATATGGCTACACCTTC	CATAYGDRYGYTF
TRBV11-2	TRBJ2-7	TRBD2	-	17	TGTGCCAGCAGCTTAGGGGGACTAGCGGGTCCCTCCTACGAGCAGTACTTC	CASSLGGLAGPSYEQYF
TRBV6-5	TRBJ1-1	-	-	15	TGTGCCAGCAGTGGAAACAGGGTGGGTAACACTGAAGCTTTCTTT	CASSGNRVGNTEAFF
TRBV5-1	TRBJ1-1	-	-	14	TGCGCCAGCAGTATCGGGGGAGGAAACACTGAAGCTTTCTTT	CASSIGGGNTEAFF
TRBV27	TRBJ1-5	-	once	15	TGTGCCAGCAGACCCCGCAGGGATAGCAATCAGCCCCAGCATTTT	CASRPRRDSNQPQHF
TRBV27	TRBJ2-2	-	-	15	TGTGCCAGCAGTAGCCTAGACGGGATCACCGGGGAGCTGTTTTTT	CASSSLDGITGELFF
TRBV7-2	TRBJ2-3	-	-	12	TGTGCCAGCAGCTCCTTCACAGATACGCAGTATTTT	CASSSFTDTQYF
TRBV4-2	TRBJ1-4	-	-	15	TGTGCCAGCAGCCACGGACAGACAACTAATGAAAAACTGTTTTTT	CASSHGQTTNEKLFF
TRBV6-1	TRBJ2-3	TRBD2	-	15	TGTGCCAGCAGCGGACTAGCGGTTTCCACAGATACGCAGTATTTT	CASSGLAVSTDTQYF
TRBV11-2	TRBJ2-2	TRBD1	once	18	TGTGCCAGCAGCTTAGAGAGCCCCGGGACAGGGGGTACCGGGGAGCTGTTTTTT	CASSLESPGTGGTGELFF
TRBV7-9	TRBJ1-5	TRBD1	-	16	TGTGCCAGCAGCCGAGATCAAACAGGGGTCAATCAGCCCCAGCATTTT	CASSRDQTGVNQPQHF
TRBV18	TRBJ2-1	TRBD2	-	14	TGTGCCAGCTCACCCAGCGGGGGGGACAATGAGCAGTTCTTC	CASSPSGGDNEQFF
TRBV5-5	TRBJ1-5	TRBD1	-	15	TGTGCCAGCAGCATAACCGGGACAGGGAATCAGCCCCAGCATTTT	CASSITGTGNQPQHF
TRBV2	TRBJ2-7	TRBD1	once	14	TGTGCCAGCAGTGAATCAGGGGGCTGGTACGAGCAGTACTTC	CASSESGGWYEQYF
TRBV5-5	TRBJ2-6	TRBD1	-	17	TGTGCCAGCAGCCCGGGACAGGTTGTCTCTGGGGCCAACGTCCTGACTTTC	CASSPGQVVSGANVLTF
TRBV5-5	TRBJ1-3	-	-	13	TGTGCCAGCAGCCCGAGACAGTTAAACACCATATATTTT	CASSPRQLNTIYF
TRBV18	TRBJ1-1	-	-	13	TGTGCCAGCTCACGGAGGGAGGACACTGAAGCTTTCTTT	CASSRREDTEAFF
TRBV15	TRBJ2-6	-	-	16	TGTGCCACCAGCAATCACTGGAGCTCTGGGGCCAACGTCCTGACTTTC	CATSNHWSSGANVLTF
TRBV5-6	TRBJ2-5	TRBD1	-	14	TGTGCCAGCAGCACCGGGACAGGGAAGGAGACCCAGTACTTC	CASSTGTGKETQYF
TRBV28	TRBJ2-1	TRBD2	-	16	TGTGCCAGCTGGGGAGCGGGAGGGTCCTTCAACAATGAGCAGTTCTTC	CASWGAGGSFNNEQFF
TRBV5-6	TRBJ1-1	-	few	13	TGTGCCAGCAGATTACCAGGGAACACTGAAGCTTTCTTT	CASRLPGNTEAFF
TRBV19	TRBJ1-5	TRBD1	-	15	TGTGCCAGTAGCCGGACAGGGGGTTGGGGTCAGCCCCAGCATTTT	CASSRTGGWGQPQHF
TRBV2	TRBJ2-5	TRBD2	-	13	TGTGCCAGCCGGCGGGAGCTAAGGGAGACCCAGTACTTC	CASRRELRETQYF
TRBV6-1	TRBJ2-6	-	few	15	TGTGCCAGCACCCCCAGAGGGTTCGGGGCCAACGTCCTGACTTTC	CASTPRGFGANVLTF
TRBV4-2	TRBJ2-1	TRBD2	-	16	TGTGCCAGCAGCCAAGTAAAAGCGGGAAGTGGCAATGAGCAGTTCTTC	CASSQVKAGSGNEQFF
TRBV18	TRBJ1-3	-	-	15	TGTGCCAGCAGCAGGGGTACCGACTCTGGAAACACCATATATTTT	CASSRGTDSGNTIYF
TRBV11-2	TRBJ2-4	TRBD2	-	18	TGTGCCAGCAGCTTAAGGGGCGGGGGGGACTTAGCCAAAAACATTCAGTACTTC	CASSLRGGGDLAKNIQYF
TRBV7-9	TRBJ2-3	TRBD1	-	14	TGTGCCAGCAGCTTGGGACAGGGTGGAGATACGCAGTATTTT	CASSLGQGGDTQYF
TRBV4-2	TRBJ2-4	TRBD2	few	17	TGTGCCAGCAGCCAAGAGTCACCGGGGGGGGTAAAAAACATTCAGTACTTC	CASSQESPGGVKNIQYF
TRBV11-2	TRBJ2-7	-	-	12	TGTGCCAGCAGCAGACTAGATTACGAGCAGTACTTC	CASSRLDYEQYF
TRBV18	TRBJ1-1	-	-	15	TGTGCCAGCTCACCACCCTTAATTCGGGGGGGTGAAGCTTTCTTT	CASSPPLIRGGEAFF
TRBV6-4	TRBJ2-7	TRBD1	-	17	TGTGCCAGCAGTGAGCCGCCCGGGACAGGGGGCGCCTACGAGCAGTACTTC	CASSEPPGTGGAYEQYF
TRBV28	TRBJ1-5	-	-	13	TGTGCCAGCAGAGGCAGGAGCAATCAGCCCCAGCATTTT	CASRGRSNQPQHF
TRBV6-5	TRBJ1-3	-	-	16	TGTGCCAGCAGTTCCTCGACAGGACGGGAAGGTAACACCATATATTTT	CASSSSTGREGNTIYF
TRBV6-1	TRBJ2-7	TRBD2	-	15	TGTGCCAGCAGTGCAACCAGCGGGGGAGCGGGAGAGCAGTACTTC	CASSATSGGAGEQYF
TRBV5-4	TRBJ1-2	TRBD1	few	14	TGTGCCAGCAGCTTGGTCTCCAGGGGGCATGGCTACACCTTC	CASSLVSRGHGYTF
TRBV2	TRBJ2-2	-	-	13	TGTGCCAGCACCACTCAACTTTCCGGGGAGCTGTTTTTT	CASTTQLSGELFF
TRBV6-5	TRBJ1-2	-	-	11	TGTGCCAGCAGTTCTCTCTATGGCTACACCTTC	CASSSLYGYTF
TRBV9	TRBJ2-1	-	-	16	TGTGCCAGCAGCGTAGGGGCCGGACTACCAAACAATGAGCAGTTCTTC	CASSVGAGLPNNEQFF
TRBV11-2	TRBJ1-2	-	-	14	TGTGCCAGCAGCTTAGAACCGGGAACTTACGGCTACACCTTC	CASSLEPGTYGYTF
TRBV11-2	TRBJ1-1	-	-	13	TGTGCCAGCAGCTGGCGGGGAGCCACTGAAGCTTTCTTT	CASSWRGATEAFF
TRBV7-3	TRBJ2-2	TRBD2	once	16	TGTGCCAGCAGCTTAACCCCTGCGGGGGGCACCGGGGAGCTGTTTTTT	CASSLTPAGGTGELFF
TRBV10-3	TRBJ2-7	-	-	13	TGTGCCATCAGAAGGGACAACTCCTACGAGCAGTACTTC	CAIRRDNSYEQYF
TRBV28	TRBJ1-1	-	-	16	TGTGCCAGCAGCGTCCAGGGGCGAGTAACGAACACTGAAGCTTTCTTT	CASSVQGRVTNTEAFF